This T cell receptor (beta chain) was identified in a study of T cells after yellow fever vaccination (dated by TCRdb to between 2018 and 2021). With respect to the entire study: The SMART-Seq v4 Ultra Low Input RNA kit was used to prepare libraries from fractions with low cell numbers. Bulk TCR alpha and beta repertoires were sequenced longitudinally to track T-cell clones before and after primary and booster YFV17D yellow fever vaccination. Blood was collected at multiple timepoints before and after primary and secondary immunization, and bulk PBMC replicates and cell subsets were isolated. Two healthy male donors, one aged 18 to 30 and one aged 30 to 40 years, made up the cohort.

The treatment or condition label corresponds to: live attenuated yellow fever vaccine strain. PBMCs were isolated from peripheral blood using a standard Ficoll-Paque protocol. CD4 and CD8 T-cell fractions were isolated with Dynabeads CD4 and CD8 positive selection kits. TriZol was used to extract RNA from bulk PBMCs, CD4 and CD8 fractions, and dextramer-positive and dextramer-negative fractions. What the study reported, not specific to this receptor: After the booster, most clones that had expanded after primary vaccination were detected again (approximately 97% of CD4 and about 88% of CD8), suggesting broad maintenance of memory. FACS-sorted repertoires could contain abundant contaminating clonotypes from the bulk population, so computational filtering was required. Because only a couple of donors were included in the study, the extent to which the findings can be generalized is limited. A small share of clonotypes was detected in both CD4 and CD8 compartments, with the overlap likely arising from convergent recombination. Compared with the primary T-cell response, the secondary T-cell response was faster but weaker, reaching its peak on day 5 rather than on day 15.

TCR cDNA was synthesized by 5'RACE template switching, through which a universal primer site and unique molecular identifiers were introduced. cDNA synthesis was primed from both the TCR alpha and TCR beta constant segments. Libraries were amplified in two PCR steps, with sample barcodes and sequencing adapters added in the second step. Sequencing of libraries was performed on Illumina HiSeq 2500 (2x100 bp) or NovaSeq (2x150 bp). Per the authors' processing: Reads were demultiplexed and collapsed into UMI consensus sequences with MIGEC, and V(D)J alignment was performed with MiXCR. Clonotypes responding to the vaccine were identified with edgeR on replicate PBMC samples, with the criteria of FDR below 0.01 and a log2 fold change above 5 up to day 15. Bulk clonotypes were assigned CD4 or CD8 identity according to which sequenced CD4 or CD8 repertoire held them at higher abundance. TCRdb reprocessed the public reads (quality trimming at Q25 with fastp, clone calling with MiXCR) and kept in-frame beta chains. Rows matching on CDR3 protein sequence are summarized as one entry with the most common DNA and genes. These V and J calls originate from TCRdb's pipeline instead of the authors' own analysis. This sample is represented by over 110,000 distinct CDR3 sequences; more than 6% of them were singletons. The ten largest clones add up to about 0.73% of the sample.

This clonotype was counted a few times. No antigen is known for it. Compared with germline, one end of the junction differs, possibly owing to a read error. CDR1 and CDR2 (SGHTA, FQGNSA) derive from the germline V gene. From cysteine to phenylalanine, the CDR3 is 14 amino acids long. Of all the DNA, just the CDR3 is kept, 42 bases in frame from base 1. This sequence originates from a young man who received the YFV17D yellow fever vaccine. The rearranged segments are TRBV7-2 and TRBJ1-5; the D segment cannot be called with confidence. Sequencing used CD4+ T cells sorted from PBMCs, obtained 5 days after the yellow fever booster vaccination. The nucleotide sequence reads as follows: TGTGCCAGCAGCCTAGCCGGACGGAATCAGCCCCAGCATTTT. This gives the protein CASSLAGRNQPQHF.